The present T cell receptor beta chain was sequenced within a study of T cell clonotyping in hematopoietic cell transplantation. The V and J ends lost 0 bases and 0 bases respectively, with 3 bases between them. CDR1 and CDR2 from the germline V gene are SGHVS and FQNEAQ. The CDR3 is made up of 14 amino acids. Method: immunoSEQ multiplex PCR; TCRdb's copy keeps in-frame clones and lacks some. Among over 15,000 clones listed, about 80% were seen once. Findings and caveats of the study: Higher Inverse Simpson Index values in graft donor and pretransplant recipient predicted broader posttransplant TCR diversity.

Specified time point: recipient sample about 28 days before transplant, after cytoreduction. Samples: about 28 days before transplant, then days 30, 100 and 180 after. A note on this clone: The antigen is undetermined.

Sequencing used peripheral blood mononuclear cells, obtained before stem cell transplant. This TCR derives from a man aged 60-69 years with acute myeloid leukemia. Some clones in this sample may be carry-over from other donors' samples. The chain combines TRBV7-8 with TRBJ1-3; D not certain. The chain's CDR3 is CASSLAPSGNTIYF. CDR3 bases: TGTGCCAGCAGCTTAGCGCCCTCTGGAAACACCATATATTTT. The full variable domain, with the rest looked up from reference TRBV7-8 and TRBJ1-3, is GAGVSQSPRYKVAKRGQDVALRCDPISGHVSLFWYQQALGQGPEFLTYFQNEAQLDKSGLPSDRFFAERPEGSVSTLKIQRTQQEDSAVYLCASSLAPSGNTIYFGEGSWLTVV.